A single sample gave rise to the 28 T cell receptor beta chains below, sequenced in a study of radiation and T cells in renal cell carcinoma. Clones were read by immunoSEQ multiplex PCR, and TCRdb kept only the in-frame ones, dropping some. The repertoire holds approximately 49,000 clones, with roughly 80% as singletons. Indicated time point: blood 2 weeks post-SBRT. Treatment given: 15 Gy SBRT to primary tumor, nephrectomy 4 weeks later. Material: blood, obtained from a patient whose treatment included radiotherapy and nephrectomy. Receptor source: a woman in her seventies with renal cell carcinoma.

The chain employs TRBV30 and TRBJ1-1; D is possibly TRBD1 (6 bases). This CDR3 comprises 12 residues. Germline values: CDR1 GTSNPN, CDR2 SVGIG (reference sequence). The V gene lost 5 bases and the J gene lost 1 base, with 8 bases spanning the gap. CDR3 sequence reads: CAWGQWNTEAFF. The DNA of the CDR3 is TGTGCCTGGGGACAGTGGAACACTGAAGCTTTCTTT.

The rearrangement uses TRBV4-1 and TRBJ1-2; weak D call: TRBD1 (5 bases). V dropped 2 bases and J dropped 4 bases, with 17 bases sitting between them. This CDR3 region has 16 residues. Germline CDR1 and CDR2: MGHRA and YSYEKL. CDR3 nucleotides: TGCGCCAGCAGCCAAATGGGGCTCGACGGCAGCTATGGCTACACCTTC. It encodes CASSQMGLDGSYGYTF.

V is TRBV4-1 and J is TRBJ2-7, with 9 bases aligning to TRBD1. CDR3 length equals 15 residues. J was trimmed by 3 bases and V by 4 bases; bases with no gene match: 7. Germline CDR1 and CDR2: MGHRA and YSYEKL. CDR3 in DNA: TGCGCCAGCAGCCTTGGGACAGGGATCGTCTACGAGCAGTACTTC. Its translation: CASSLGTGIVYEQYF.

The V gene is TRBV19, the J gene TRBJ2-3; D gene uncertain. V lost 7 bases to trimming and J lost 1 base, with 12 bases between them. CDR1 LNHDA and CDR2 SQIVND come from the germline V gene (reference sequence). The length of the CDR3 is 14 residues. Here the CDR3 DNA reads TGTGCCAGTACTATGGGTGGGGGCACAGATACGCAGTATTTT. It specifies CASTMGGGTDTQYF.

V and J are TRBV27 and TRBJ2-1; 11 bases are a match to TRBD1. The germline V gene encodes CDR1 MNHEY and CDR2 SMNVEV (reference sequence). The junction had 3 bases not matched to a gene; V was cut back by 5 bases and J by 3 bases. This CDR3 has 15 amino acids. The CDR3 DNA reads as TGTGCCAGCAGTCCCGGGACAGGGGGCTACAATGAGCAGTTCTTC. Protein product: CASSPGTGGYNEQFF.

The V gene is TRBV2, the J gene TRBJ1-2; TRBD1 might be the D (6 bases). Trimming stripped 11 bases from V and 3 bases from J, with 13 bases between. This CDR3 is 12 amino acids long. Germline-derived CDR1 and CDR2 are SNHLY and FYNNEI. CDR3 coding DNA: TGTGCCGGGGGGGCGGATGACTATGGCTACACCTTC. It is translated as CAGGADDYGYTF.

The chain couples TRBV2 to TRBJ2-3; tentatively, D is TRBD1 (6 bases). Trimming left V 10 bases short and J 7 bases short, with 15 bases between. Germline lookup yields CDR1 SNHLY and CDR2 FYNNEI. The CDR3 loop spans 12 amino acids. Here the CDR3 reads CATGQSSNTQYF. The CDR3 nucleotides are TGTGCCACAGGACAGAGCTCCAATACGCAGTATTTT.

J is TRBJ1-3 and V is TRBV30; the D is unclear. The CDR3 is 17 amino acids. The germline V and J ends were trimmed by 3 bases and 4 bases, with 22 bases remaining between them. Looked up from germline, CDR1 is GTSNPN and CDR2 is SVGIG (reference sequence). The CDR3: CAWRSPPYRGGGNTIYF. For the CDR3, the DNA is TGTGCCTGGAGATCCCCCCCTTACCGTGGAGGGGGAAACACCATATATTTT. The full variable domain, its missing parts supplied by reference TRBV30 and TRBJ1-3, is SQTIHQWPATLVQPVGSPLSLECTVEGTSNPNLYWYRQAAGRGLQLLFYSVGIGQISSEVPQNLSASRPQDRQFILSSKKLLLSDSGFYLCAWRSPPYRGGGNTIYFGEGSWLTVV.

Here the CDR3 reads CASSRADTQYF. CDR3 bases: TGTGCCAGCAGCCGAGCAGATACGCAGTATTTT. The V and J genes are TRBV6-1 and TRBJ2-3; D is undetermined. V was cut by 6 bases and J by 4 bases, with 5 bases left in between. The germline CDR1 and CDR2 sequences are MNHNS and SASEGT. The CDR3 loop spans 11 amino acids.

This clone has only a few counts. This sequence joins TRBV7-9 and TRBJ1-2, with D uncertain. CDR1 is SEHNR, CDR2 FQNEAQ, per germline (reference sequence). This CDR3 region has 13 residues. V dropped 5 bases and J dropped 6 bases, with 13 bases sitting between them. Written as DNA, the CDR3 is TGTGCCAGCAGCGACGGCCTCACACATGGCTACACCTTC. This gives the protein CASSDGLTHGYTF.

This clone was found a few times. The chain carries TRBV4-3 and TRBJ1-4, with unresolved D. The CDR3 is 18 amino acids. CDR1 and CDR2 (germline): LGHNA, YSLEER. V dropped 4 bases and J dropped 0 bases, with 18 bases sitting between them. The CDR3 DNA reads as TGCGCCAGCAGCCCCTTGGGCAAGGAGCATTCAACTAATGAAAAACTGTTTTTT. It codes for CASSPLGKEHSTNEKLFF.

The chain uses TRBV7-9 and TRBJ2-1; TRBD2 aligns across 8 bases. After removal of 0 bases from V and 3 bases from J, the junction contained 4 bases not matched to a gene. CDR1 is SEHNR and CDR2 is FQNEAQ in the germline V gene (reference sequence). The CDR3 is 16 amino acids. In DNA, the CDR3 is TGTGCCAGCAGCTTAGCGTGGACTAGCAACTACAATGAGCAGTTCTTC. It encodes CASSLAWTSNYNEQFF. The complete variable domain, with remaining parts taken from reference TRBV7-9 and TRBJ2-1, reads DTGVSQNPRHKITKRGQNVTFRCDPISEHNRLYWYRQTLGQGPEFLTYFQNEAQLEKSRLLSDRFSAERPKGSFSTLEIQRTEQGDSAMYLCASSLAWTSNYNEQFFGPGTRLTVL.

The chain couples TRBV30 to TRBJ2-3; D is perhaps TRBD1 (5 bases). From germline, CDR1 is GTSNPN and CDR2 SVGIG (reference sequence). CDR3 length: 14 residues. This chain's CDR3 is CALRQGPSTDTQYF. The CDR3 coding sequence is TGTGCTCTAAGGCAGGGCCCTAGCACAGATACGCAGTATTTT.

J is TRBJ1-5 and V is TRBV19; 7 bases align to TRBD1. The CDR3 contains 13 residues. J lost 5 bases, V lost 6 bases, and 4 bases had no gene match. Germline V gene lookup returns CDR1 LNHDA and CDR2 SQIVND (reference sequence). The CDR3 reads CASSGQADQPQHF. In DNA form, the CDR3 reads TGTGCCAGTAGCGGACAGGCCGATCAGCCCCAGCATTTT.

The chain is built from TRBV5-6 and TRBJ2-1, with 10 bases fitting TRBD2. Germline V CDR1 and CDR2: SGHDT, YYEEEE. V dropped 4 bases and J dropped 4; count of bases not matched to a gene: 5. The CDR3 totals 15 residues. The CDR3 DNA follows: TGTGCCAGCAGCCCAGGACTAGCGGTATACAATGAGCAGTTCTTC. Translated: CASSPGLAVYNEQFF.

The CDR3 DNA reads TGTGCCAGCAGGCCGGGACGTTTGAACACTGAAGCTTTCTTT. Translated: CASRPGRLNTEAFF. V gene TRBV11-2 combines with J gene TRBJ1-1; D perhaps matches TRBD1 (5 bases). The CDR3 is 14 amino acids. Between the trimmed V and J ends, which lost 6 bases and 0 bases, there was a span of 11 bases. The germline gives CDR1 SGHAT, CDR2 FQNNGV.

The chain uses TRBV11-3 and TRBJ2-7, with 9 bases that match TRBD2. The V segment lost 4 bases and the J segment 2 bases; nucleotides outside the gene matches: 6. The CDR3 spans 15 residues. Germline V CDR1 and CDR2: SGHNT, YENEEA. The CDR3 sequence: CASSSTSGPTYEQYF. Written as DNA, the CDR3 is TGTGCCAGCAGCTCGACTAGCGGTCCAACCTACGAGCAGTACTTC. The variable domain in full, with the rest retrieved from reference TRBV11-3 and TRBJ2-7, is EAGVVQSPRYKIIEKKQPVAFWCNPISGHNTLYWYLQNLGQGPELLIRYENEEAVDDSQLPKDRFSAERLKGVDSTLKIQPAELGDSAVYLCASSSTSGPTYEQYFGPGTRLTVT.

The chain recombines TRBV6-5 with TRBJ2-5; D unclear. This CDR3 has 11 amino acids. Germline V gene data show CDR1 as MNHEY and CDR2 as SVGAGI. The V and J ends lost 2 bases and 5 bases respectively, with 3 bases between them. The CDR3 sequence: CASSYAETQYF. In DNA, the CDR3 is TGTGCCAGCAGTTACGCGGAGACCCAGTACTTC.

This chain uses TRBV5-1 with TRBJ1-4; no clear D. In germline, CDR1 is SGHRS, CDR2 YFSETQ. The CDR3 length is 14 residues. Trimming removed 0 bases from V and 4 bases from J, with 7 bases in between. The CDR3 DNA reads TGCGCCAGCAGCTTGGGGCAGAATAATGAAAAACTGTTTTTT. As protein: CASSLGQNNEKLFF.

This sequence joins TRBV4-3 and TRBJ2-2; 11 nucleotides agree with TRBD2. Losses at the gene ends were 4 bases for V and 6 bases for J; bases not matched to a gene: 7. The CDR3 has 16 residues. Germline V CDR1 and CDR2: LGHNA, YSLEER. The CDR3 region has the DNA TGCGCCAGCAGCCCTCTAGCGGGAGGCGTCGCCGGGGAGCTGTTTTTT. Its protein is CASSPLAGGVAGELFF.

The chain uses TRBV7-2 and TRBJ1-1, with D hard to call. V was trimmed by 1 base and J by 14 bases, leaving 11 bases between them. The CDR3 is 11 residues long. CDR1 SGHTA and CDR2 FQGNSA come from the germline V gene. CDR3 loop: CASSLGTLSFF. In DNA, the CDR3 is TGTGCCAGCAGCTTAGGAACTTTGAGCTTCTTT.

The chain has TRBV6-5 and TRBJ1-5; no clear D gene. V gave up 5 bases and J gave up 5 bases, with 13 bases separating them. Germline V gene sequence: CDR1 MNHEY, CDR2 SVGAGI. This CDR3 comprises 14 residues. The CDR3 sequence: CASSSAARDQPQHF. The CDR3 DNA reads TGTGCCAGCAGTAGCGCAGCGCGCGATCAGCCCCAGCATTTT.

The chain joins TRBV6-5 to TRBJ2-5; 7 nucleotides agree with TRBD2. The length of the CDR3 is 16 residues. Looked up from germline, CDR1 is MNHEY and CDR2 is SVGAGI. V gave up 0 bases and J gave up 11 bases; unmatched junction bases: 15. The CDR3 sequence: CASSYSIGAGEEGQYF. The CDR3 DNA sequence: TGTGCCAGCAGTTACTCGATAGGGGCGGGAGAAGAGGGGCAGTACTTC.

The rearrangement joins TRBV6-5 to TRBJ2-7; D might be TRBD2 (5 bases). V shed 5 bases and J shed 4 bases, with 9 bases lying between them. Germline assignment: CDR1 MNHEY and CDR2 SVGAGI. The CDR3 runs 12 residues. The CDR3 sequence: CASSRSGYEQYF. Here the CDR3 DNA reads TGTGCCAGCAGTCGTTCGGGGTACGAGCAGTACTTC.

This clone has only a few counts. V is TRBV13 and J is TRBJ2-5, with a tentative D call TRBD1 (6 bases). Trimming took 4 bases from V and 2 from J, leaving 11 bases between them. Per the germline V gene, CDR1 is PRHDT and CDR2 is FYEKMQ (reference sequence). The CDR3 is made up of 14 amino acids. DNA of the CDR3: TGTGCCAGCAGCTCTCGGCAGGGGCAAGAGACCCAGTACTTC. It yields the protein CASSSRQGQETQYF.

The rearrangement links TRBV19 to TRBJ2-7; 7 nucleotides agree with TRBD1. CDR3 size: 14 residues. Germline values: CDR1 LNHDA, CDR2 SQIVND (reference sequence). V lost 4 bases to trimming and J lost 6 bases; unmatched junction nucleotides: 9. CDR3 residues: CASSRGTVPSEQYF. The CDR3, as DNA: TGTGCCAGTAGTAGAGGGACAGTCCCCTCCGAGCAGTACTTC.

CDR3 sequence: CASSWGGDRVMNTEAFF. The CDR3 DNA reads as TGCGCCAGCAGCTGGGGTGGGGACAGGGTCATGAACACTGAAGCTTTCTTT. The rearrangement uses TRBV5-1 and TRBJ1-1, with TRBD1 identical over 9 bases. Germline assignment: CDR1 SGHRS and CDR2 YFSETQ. The CDR3 extends over 17 amino acids. Trimming took 3 bases from V and 0 from J; bases not matched to a gene: 9.

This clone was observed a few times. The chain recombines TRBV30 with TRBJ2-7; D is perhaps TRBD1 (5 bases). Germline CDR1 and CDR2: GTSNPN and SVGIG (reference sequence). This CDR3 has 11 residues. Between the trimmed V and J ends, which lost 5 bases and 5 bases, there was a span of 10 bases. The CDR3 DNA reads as TGTGCCTGGGGTCAAGGGGACGAGCAGTACTTC. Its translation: CAWGQGDEQYF.